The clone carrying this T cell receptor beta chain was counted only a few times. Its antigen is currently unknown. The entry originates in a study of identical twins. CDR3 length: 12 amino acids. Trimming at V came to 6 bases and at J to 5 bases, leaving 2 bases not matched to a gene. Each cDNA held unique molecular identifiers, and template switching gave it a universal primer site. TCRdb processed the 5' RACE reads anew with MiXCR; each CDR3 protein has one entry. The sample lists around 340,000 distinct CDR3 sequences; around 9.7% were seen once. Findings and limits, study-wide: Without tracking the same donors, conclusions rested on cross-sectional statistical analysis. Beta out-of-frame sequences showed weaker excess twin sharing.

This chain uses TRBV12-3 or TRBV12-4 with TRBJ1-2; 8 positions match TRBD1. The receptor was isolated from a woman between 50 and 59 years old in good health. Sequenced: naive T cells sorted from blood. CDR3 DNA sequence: TGTGCCAGCAGGACAGGGGTATATGGCTACACCTTC. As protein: CASRTGVYGYTF.